Following are 20 T cell receptor beta chains from one sample sequenced in a study of cytomegalovirus exposure and HLA in healthy donors. Profiling relied on immunoSEQ multiplex PCR, and the TCRdb table lists in-frame clones only, not all of them. The sample lists 330,000 or so clones, roughly 85% occurring once. The specimen was PBMCs. Receptors were obtained from a woman between 18 and 29 years old in good health and CMV-seronegative.

The gene calls are TRBV6-5 and TRBJ2-5; 10 bases match TRBD2. V lost 1 base to trimming and J lost 5 bases; unmatched junction nucleotides: 4. Germline V gene data show CDR1 as MNHEY and CDR2 as SVGAGI. The length of the CDR3 is 15 residues. Written as DNA, the CDR3 is TGTGCCAGCAGTTACTGGACTAGCGGAGGGGAGACCCAGTACTTC. Translated: CASSYWTSGGETQYF.

The genes are TRBV10-3 and TRBJ2-7; D perhaps matches TRBD1 (6 bases). Germline V lookup: CDR1 ENHRY, CDR2 SYGVKD. The CDR3 consists of 14 residues. V gave up 4 bases and J gave up 3 bases, with 13 bases separating them. The CDR3 DNA reads as TGTGCCATCAGTGGGAGGACAGACGACTACGAGCAGTACTTC. Translated, it gives CAISGRTDDYEQYF.

The chain uses TRBV2 and TRBJ2-7, with 13 bases fitting TRBD2. The CDR3 covers 14 residues. The germline V gene encodes CDR1 SNHLY and CDR2 FYNNEI. V lost 7 bases and J lost 4; bases outside the gene matches: 4. DNA for the CDR3: TGTGCCAGCACCCGGACTAGCGGGAGTTACGAGCAGTACTTC. It specifies CASTRTSGSYEQYF.

The DNA for the CDR3 is TGCAGCGTTGCAGTGACAGAAGGAAACTATGGCTACACCTTC. Translated, it gives CSVAVTEGNYGYTF. The chain carries TRBV29-1 and TRBJ1-2, with TRBD1 as a possible D gene (5 bases). Germline V gene lookup returns CDR1 SQVTM and CDR2 ANQGSEA. The CDR3 spans 14 residues. The V gene lost 4 bases and the J gene lost 2 bases, with 14 bases spanning the gap.

This chain connects TRBV2 to TRBJ2-7; 9 nucleotides align to TRBD1. Trimming cost V 7 bases and J 4 bases; bases outside gene matches: 5. Germline V CDR1 and CDR2: SNHLY, FYNNEI. CDR3 length: 13 amino acids. CDR3: CASIGQGLYEQYF. The CDR3 coding sequence is TGTGCCAGCATCGGACAGGGGCTATACGAGCAGTACTTC.

The chain joins TRBV28 to TRBJ1-2; D is unresolved. Germline V gives CDR1 MDHEN, CDR2 SYDVKM. Trimming left V 2 bases short and J 2 bases short, with 9 bases between. The CDR3 is 14 residues long. CDR3 nucleotide sequence: TGTGCCAGCAGTTTAGGGCAGCCAAACTATGGCTACACCTTC. This sequence encodes CASSLGQPNYGYTF.

This chain connects TRBV10-2 to TRBJ1-4; possibly TRBD1 for D (5 bases). The CDR3 is 15 residues long. Trimming took off 5 bases at V and 0 bases at J, with 10 bases between the two ends. CDR1 is WSHSY and CDR2 is SAAADI in the germline V gene. CDR3 in amino acids: CASSFGGATNEKLFF. In DNA form, the CDR3 reads TGCGCCAGCAGTTTTGGGGGGGCAACTAATGAAAAACTGTTTTTT.

The chain uses TRBV5-1 and TRBJ1-1; D possibly corresponds to TRBD1 (6 bases). This CDR3 has 14 residues. V was clipped by 0 bases and J by 1 base, with 7 bases between them. Per germline, CDR1 SGHRS and CDR2 YFSETQ. The chain's CDR3 is CASSLGTENTEAFF. The CDR3 coding sequence is TGCGCCAGCAGCTTGGGGACAGAGAACACTGAAGCTTTCTTT.

The chain carries TRBV10-3 and TRBJ2-7; 11 nucleotides agree with TRBD2. The germline V gene encodes CDR1 ENHRY and CDR2 SYGVKD. The CDR3 runs 15 residues. Losses at the gene ends were 0 bases for V and 2 bases for J; bases not matched to a gene: 0. The CDR3 sequence: CAISESTSGTYEQYF. In DNA form, the CDR3 reads TGTGCCATCAGTGAGTCGACTAGCGGGACCTACGAGCAGTACTTC.

The rearrangement joins TRBV27 to TRBJ2-3; tentative D call: TRBD2 (6 bases). CDR3 length equals 16 residues. The germline CDR1 and CDR2 sequences are MNHEY and SMNVEV (reference sequence). The V end lost 5 bases, the J end lost 4 bases, and 19 bases lay between the germline ends. The CDR3: CASSPKWSGSADTQYF. For the CDR3, the DNA is TGTGCCAGCAGTCCCAAATGGAGCGGGTCCGCAGATACGCAGTATTTT.

The rearrangement links TRBV9 to TRBJ2-3, with D perhaps TRBD2 (6 bases). The CDR3 has 17 residues. Germline V gene data show CDR1 as SGDLS and CDR2 as YYNGEE. V was shortened by 3 bases and J by 5 bases, with 22 bases between the two germline ends. Here the CDR3 reads CASSDPRENPSRDTQYF. In DNA, the CDR3 is TGTGCCAGCAGCGACCCCCGGGAGAACCCCTCGCGAGATACGCAGTATTTT.

The genes are TRBV4-3 and TRBJ2-7, with TRBD2 as a possible D gene (5 bases). The V gene lost 5 bases and the J gene lost 4 bases, with 9 bases spanning the gap. The CDR3 contains 12 residues. Germline V gene data show CDR1 as LGHNA and CDR2 as YSLEER. This CDR3 reads CASSGGGYEQYF. As DNA, the CDR3 is TGCGCCAGCAGCGGAGGAGGTTACGAGCAGTACTTC.

The CDR3 here is CASSSPRTSGSPGGANVLTF. For the CDR3, the DNA is TGTGCCAGCAGTTCCCCACGGACTAGCGGGAGCCCCGGTGGGGCCAACGTCCTGACTTTC. The genes are TRBV28 and TRBJ2-6, with 13 positions matching TRBD2. The length of the CDR3 is 20 residues. The germline gives CDR1 MDHEN, CDR2 SYDVKM. After removal of 4 bases from V and 3 bases from J, the junction contained 12 bases not matched to a gene.

This clone has only one observation. The chain carries TRBV5-6 and TRBJ2-1; D might be TRBD2 (5 bases). Trimming left V 2 bases short and J 2 bases short, with 11 bases between. The germline V gene encodes CDR1 SGHDT and CDR2 YYEEEE. This CDR3 has 15 residues. The CDR3 protein is CASSFPEAAYNEQFF. The CDR3 DNA reads as TGTGCCAGCAGCTTTCCGGAAGCGGCCTACAATGAGCAGTTCTTC.

V usage is TRBV9 and J usage is TRBJ2-1; TRBD2 aligns across 8 bases. The V gene's germline CDR1 is SGDLS and CDR2 YYNGEE. The CDR3 extends over 15 amino acids. The V and J ends lost 1 base and 6 bases, in that order; junction bases with no gene match: 6. CDR3 protein: CASSVRTGGANEQFF. CDR3 coding DNA: TGTGCCAGCAGCGTAAGAACGGGAGGGGCCAATGAGCAGTTCTTC.

Worth noting for this clone: Other DNA sequences in the sample encode the same CDR3. This chain links TRBV7-9 with TRBJ2-3; perhaps TRBD2 as D (5 bases). Germline values: CDR1 SEHNR, CDR2 FQNEAQ (reference sequence). This CDR3 is 14 amino acids long. V was cut by 4 bases and J by 0 bases, with 8 bases left in between. CDR3 nucleotides: TGTGCCAGCAGCTCCAGCGGAAGCACAGATACGCAGTATTTT. This codes for CASSSSGSTDTQYF.

The gene calls are TRBV4-3 and TRBJ2-3; D is possibly TRBD2 (5 bases). Germline CDR1 reads LGHNA; CDR2 reads YSLEER. CDR3 length: 15 residues. The V end was cut by 0 bases, the J end by 2 bases, with 9 bases between. Written as DNA, the CDR3 is TGCGCCAGCAGCCAAGAGGGCGGACTCACAGATACGCAGTATTTT. This translates into CASSQEGGLTDTQYF.

The sample holds one count of this clone. J is TRBJ2-1 and V is TRBV27, with TRBD2 identical over 9 bases. With V trimmed by 1 base and J by 0 bases, 16 bases remained unmatched. CDR1 and CDR2 (germline): MNHEY, SMNVEV (reference sequence). The CDR3 runs 21 residues. The CDR3 loop is CASSLYRAAGGPWGSYNEQFF. The CDR3 coding sequence is TGTGCCAGCAGTTTATATCGGGCGGCGGGAGGGCCCTGGGGCTCCTACAATGAGCAGTTCTTC.

The V gene is TRBV4-2, the J gene TRBJ2-1; D perhaps matches TRBD2 (6 bases). CDR1 and CDR2 (germline): LGHNA, YNFKEQ. The CDR3 extends over 17 amino acids. V was shortened by 0 bases and J by 5 bases, with 17 bases between the two germline ends. The CDR3: CASSQERTISGNNEQFF. Written as DNA, the CDR3 is TGTGCCAGCAGCCAAGAGAGGACTATTAGCGGAAACAATGAGCAGTTCTTC.

This clone showed up just once. The genes are TRBV28 and TRBJ2-1; D is perhaps TRBD2 (6 bases). V gave up 6 bases and J gave up 9 bases, with 21 bases separating them. Germline CDR1 and CDR2: MDHEN and SYDVKM. The CDR3 spans 15 residues. The DNA of the CDR3 is TGTGCCAGCAGCCGGGGCGGGGCCCGAGGGTTTGAGCAGTTCTTC. Amino acid sequence: CASSRGGARGFEQFF. The full variable domain, its missing parts supplied by reference TRBV28 and TRBJ2-1, is DVKVTQSSRYLVKRTGEKVFLECVQDMDHENMFWYRQDPGLGLRLIYFSYDVKMKEKGDIPEGYSVSREKKERFSLILESASTNQTSMYLCASSRGGARGFEQFFGPGTRLTVL.